Following are 27 T cell receptor beta chains from one sample sequenced in a study of Graves' ophthalmopathy and Graves' hyperthyroidism. The study amplified TCR beta CDR3 regions using RNA transcripts. The first-round RT-PCR employed HTBI primers together with the Qiagen OneStep RT-PCR kit. A multiplex PCR was then performed as the second round. Each CDR3 protein is one row after TCRdb ran MiXCR on the multiplex PCR reads. Altogether about 500,000 distinct CDR3 sequences are present, roughly 40% being singletons, with the ten largest covering roughly 4.5%. Material for sequencing was peripheral blood or thyroid tissue (not recorded which). The receptors stem from an adult man with Graves' hyperthyroidism.

This clonotype has just a few counts. In nucleotides, the CDR3 is TGTGCCAGCAGCTTAGAGTACCGTTGGGATACGCAGTATTTT. This sequence encodes CASSLEYRWDTQYF. The chain has TRBV7-9 and TRBJ2-3; the D is unclear. Looked up from germline, CDR1 is SEHNR and CDR2 is FQNEAQ (reference sequence). This CDR3 spans 14 amino acids. V was clipped by 1 base and J by 6 bases, with 11 bases between them.

This clonotype was counted ten times or more. V and J are TRBV25-1 and TRBJ2-7, with D hard to call. Germline loops: CDR1 MGHDK, CDR2 SYGVNS. CDR3 size: 15 residues. V was clipped by 4 bases and J by 2 bases, with 15 bases between them. This chain's CDR3 is CASSVADVGAYEQYF. As DNA, the CDR3 is TGTGCCAGCAGTGTTGCTGACGTAGGAGCCTACGAGCAGTACTTC.

The gene calls are TRBV7-2 and TRBJ2-3, with a tentative D call TRBD2 (7 bases). The CDR3 has 13 residues. Germline V CDR1 and CDR2: SGHTA, FQGNSA. V was clipped by 3 bases and J by 4 bases, with 8 bases between them. DNA for the CDR3: TGTGCCAGCAGCTTCGGGGGGCCAGATACGCAGTATTTT. It encodes CASSFGGPDTQYF.

In regard to this clonotype: The germline gene is not matched at one end of the junction; a read error may be the cause. This rearrangement joins TRBV25-1 to TRBJ1-1; tentatively, D is TRBD1 (5 bases). CDR1 is MGHDK and CDR2 is SYGVNS in the germline V gene. The CDR3 has 12 amino acids. The CDR3 nucleotides are TGTGCCAGCAGTAGGGGTTGGGCTGAATCTTTCTTT. It is translated as CASSRGWAESFF.

The rearrangement joins TRBV12-3 or TRBV12-4 to TRBJ2-7; 11 bases agree with TRBD2. The tail of the sequence fits TRBJ2-1 better, so the J call may be wrong. This CDR3 is 17 amino acids long. CDR3: CASSLSGWGLADEEQFF. The CDR3 DNA follows: TGTGCCAGCAGTTTATCTGGCTGGGGACTAGCGGATGAAGAGCAGTTCTTC.

This clonotype was detected a few times. This rearrangement joins TRBV5-4 to TRBJ1-5, with TRBD1 matching over 9 bases. Germline V gives CDR1 SGHNT, CDR2 YYREEE (reference sequence). The length of the CDR3 is 15 residues. J gave up 3 bases and V 4 bases, and 5 bases lay outside the gene matches. The chain's CDR3 is CASSGDRAPNQPQHF. The CDR3 DNA follows: TGTGCCAGCAGCGGGGACAGGGCCCCCAATCAGCCCCAGCATTTT.

This clonotype was counted at least ten times. The J gene is TRBJ1-2, the V gene TRBV10-3; 8 bases map to TRBD1. With V trimmed by 7 bases and J by 7 bases, 11 bases remained unmatched. This CDR3 is 14 amino acids long. Per the germline V gene, CDR1 is ENHRY and CDR2 is SYGVKD. The CDR3 here is CAITQDRAKGGYTF. CDR3 nucleotides: TGTGCCATCACCCAGGACAGGGCTAAGGGTGGCTACACCTTC.

This chain links TRBV6-6 with TRBJ1-5; 9 nucleotides align to TRBD1. Germline V gene data show CDR1 as MNHNY and CDR2 as SVGAGI (reference sequence). The J segment lost 2 bases and the V segment lost 2 bases, leaving 7 bases of the junction unmatched. The CDR3 is made up of 17 amino acids. CDR3: CASSYPGQGSGNQPQHF. CDR3 nucleotide sequence: TGTGCCAGCAGTTACCCGGGACAGGGTTCGGGCAATCAGCCCCAGCATTTT.

The chain links TRBV2 to TRBJ2-7; no clear D gene. V was pared by 6 bases and J by 0 bases, with 15 bases between. Germline V gives CDR1 SNHLY, CDR2 FYNNEI. The CDR3 is 15 amino acids. The DNA for the CDR3 is TGTGCCAGCAGCCGCTACGGAGCCCTCTCCTACGAGCAGTACTTC. It yields the protein CASSRYGALSYEQYF.

This clonotype has a count of ten or more. The chain joins TRBV28 to TRBJ1-5; 10 bases fit TRBD1. The CDR3 runs 16 residues. With V trimmed by 5 bases and J by 6 bases, 10 bases remained unmatched. CDR1 is MDHEN and CDR2 is SYDVKM in the germline V gene. The CDR3 DNA follows: TGTGCCAGCAGTCCACAGGGGACAGGGGTGAGTCAGCCCCAGCATTTT. Its protein product is CASSPQGTGVSQPQHF.

The gene calls are TRBV12-3 or TRBV12-4 and TRBJ1-4, with a tentative D call TRBD1 (5 bases). The CDR3 runs to 15 residues. V lost 6 bases and J lost 5, with 16 bases in between. The CDR3 DNA is TGTGCCAGCAGCCTAGGGACGGATTGGAATGAAAAACTGTTTTTT. As protein: CASSLGTDWNEKLFF.

The chain couples TRBV4-1 to TRBJ1-4; 7 nucleotides align to TRBD1. The CDR3 is made up of 15 amino acids. CDR1 is MGHRA, CDR2 YSYEKL, per germline. V lost 0 bases, J lost 8 bases, and 6 bases stayed unmatched. CDR3 in DNA: TGCGCCAGCAGCCAAGATGACAGGGATAGGGAAAAACTGTTTTTT. It encodes CASSQDDRDREKLFF.

The table lists this clonotype with many counts. Just one base apart from a much larger clone, this may be a read error. V is TRBV6-5 and J is TRBJ1-1, with D unclear. V lost 8 bases and J 1 base, leaving 5 bases between the germline ends. The CDR3 loop spans 11 amino acids. Germline CDR1 and CDR2: MNHEY and SVGAGI. This CDR3 reads CASEKNTEAFF. CDR3 sequence (DNA): TGTGCCAGCGAGAAGAACACTGAAGCTTTCTTT.

The chain employs TRBV6-1 and TRBJ1-4; no definite D call. Germline-derived CDR1 and CDR2 are MNHNS and SASEGT. This CDR3 has 16 residues. Trimming shortened V by 4 bases and J by 4 bases, and 16 bases separated the two germline ends. CDR3 in amino acids: CASSGVLGFINEKLFF. CDR3 nucleotide sequence: TGTGCCAGCAGTGGAGTTCTGGGGTTTATTAATGAAAAACTGTTTTTT.

This clonotype was seen ten or more times. The chain recombines TRBV29-1 with TRBJ2-2; D remains ambiguous. The CDR3 is 12 amino acids. Germline-derived CDR1 and CDR2 are SQVTM and ANQGSEA. Trimming removed 4 bases from V and 2 bases from J, with 5 bases in between. The DNA of the CDR3 is TGCAGCGTTGTGAAAAACACCGGGGAGCTGTTTTTT. Translated: CSVVKNTGELFF.

The chain is built from TRBV9 and TRBJ2-3; the D gene could be TRBD1 or TRBD2 (6 bases each). CDR1 is SGDLS and CDR2 is YYNGEE in the germline V gene. This CDR3 region has 14 residues. V was cut by 2 bases and J by 3 bases, with 10 bases left in between. The CDR3 region has the DNA TGTGCCAGCAGCGTGGGGGGCCGAACAGATACGCAGTATTTT. The encoded protein is CASSVGGRTDTQYF.

The J gene is TRBJ1-2, the V gene TRBV12-5; 7 nucleotides align to TRBD1. The CDR3 has 14 residues. The trim removed 1 base at V and 4 bases at J, leaving 3 bases unmatched. Germline CDR1 is LGHNT and CDR2 is FRNRAP. CDR3 protein: CASGLAGGGYGYTF. Written as DNA, the CDR3 is TGTGCTAGTGGTTTGGCAGGGGGAGGCTATGGCTACACCTTC.

There are many counts of this clonotype. The chain carries TRBV20-1 and TRBJ2-7; 7 bases fit TRBD1. The CDR3 contains 13 residues. The J segment lost 1 base and the V segment lost 7 bases, leaving 7 bases of the junction unmatched. Germline values: CDR1 DFQATT, CDR2 SNEGSKA (reference sequence). Written as DNA, the CDR3 is TGCAGTGTTGACAGGGCCTTTTCCTACGAGCAGTACTTC. Translation: CSVDRAFSYEQYF.

There are many counts of this clonotype. At one end, the junction sequence differs from germline, possibly due to a read error. The chain links TRBV14 to TRBJ1-4, with D possibly matching TRBD1 (5 bases). Germline CDR1 reads SGHDN; CDR2 reads FVKESK. This CDR3 comprises 17 residues. CDR3 amino acids: CASSQTGQIGANEKLFF. As DNA, the CDR3 is TGTGCCAGCAGCCAAACTGGCCAAATCGGGGCTAACGAAAAACTGTTTTTT.

This clonotype was seen only a few times. The chain recombines TRBV7-2 with TRBJ2-7; TRBD1 matches 8 bases. V gave up 11 bases and J gave up 5 bases; unmatched junction bases: 8. CDR3 size: 12 residues. Germline V gives CDR1 SGHTA, CDR2 FQGNSA. CDR3 bases: TGTGCCTGGACCAGGGGGCTCGACGAGCAGTACTTC. Translated: CAWTRGLDEQYF.

Worth noting for this clonotype: It is likely a read error, because the conserved phenylalanine at the end of the CDR3 is missing. The V call is TRBV7-9, the J call TRBJ2-7; D call uncertain. Germline V gene lookup returns CDR1 SEHNR and CDR2 FQNEAQ (reference sequence). The germline V and J ends were trimmed by 5 bases and 2 bases, with 16 bases remaining between them. CDR3 size: 15 residues. For the CDR3, the DNA is TGTGCCAGCAGCCGTCGTGAAAAACCCCCCTACGAGCAGTACCTC. It codes for CASSRREKPPYEQYL.

This clonotype occurred once. Being one base from a much bigger clone, this may be a read error. The chain is built from TRBV6-5 and TRBJ1-2; D is unclear. In germline, CDR1 is MNHEY, CDR2 SVGAGI. This CDR3 is 15 amino acids long. For the CDR3, the DNA is TGTGCCAACAGTGAACAAAGGGTCACTAACTATGGCTACACCTTC. It yields the protein CANSEQRVTNYGYTF.

This clonotype was found a few times. The chain links TRBV20-1 to TRBJ2-3; 7 positions agree with TRBD1. Germline trimming cut 6 bases from V and 0 bases from J; bases unmatched to any gene: 3. In germline, CDR1 is DFQATT, CDR2 SNEGSKA (reference sequence). This CDR3 has 13 residues. For the CDR3, the DNA is TGCAGTGCACCGGGACAGAGCACAGATACGCAGTATTTT. Translation gives CSAPGQSTDTQYF.

Many counts were recorded for this clonotype. The chain uses TRBV19 and TRBJ1-5; 9 positions agree with TRBD1. The CDR3 sequence is 14 residues long. J was trimmed by 6 bases and V by 5 bases; bases with no gene match: 5. CDR1 is LNHDA, CDR2 SQIVND, per germline (reference sequence). The CDR3 coding sequence is TGTGCCAGTAGTCCCAACAGGGGGCTTCAGCCCCAGCATTTT. This encodes CASSPNRGLQPQHF.

This clonotype has at least ten counts. This chain links TRBV29-1 with TRBJ1-2, with D maybe TRBD1 (6 bases). This CDR3 spans 11 amino acids. V dropped 4 bases and J dropped 4 bases, with 7 bases sitting between them. Germline CDR1 reads SQVTM; CDR2 reads ANQGSEA. The CDR3 here is CSVGRGYGYTF. The CDR3 DNA is TGCAGCGTTGGCAGGGGCTATGGCTACACCTTC.

The chain combines TRBV7-2 with TRBJ2-7; D is possibly TRBD1 (9 bases). CDR3 length equals 15 residues. V was trimmed by 0 bases and J by 7 bases, leaving 16 bases between them. Germline CDR1 and CDR2: SGHTA and FQGNSA. DNA of the CDR3: TGTGCCAGCAGCTTAGCGGGACAGGGCGGGAGGGAGCAGTACTTC. Translating it yields CASSLAGQGGREQYF.

The rearrangement uses TRBV19 and TRBJ1-4, with TRBD1 matching over 7 bases. The CDR3 has 16 amino acids. V dropped 3 bases and J dropped 8; count of bases not matched to a gene: 12. Germline CDR1 is LNHDA and CDR2 is SQIVND (reference sequence). The CDR3 region has the DNA TGTGCCAGTAGTATGCCCAGGGGGGCCCATCGAGAAAAACTGTTTTTT. Encoded protein: CASSMPRGAHREKLFF.